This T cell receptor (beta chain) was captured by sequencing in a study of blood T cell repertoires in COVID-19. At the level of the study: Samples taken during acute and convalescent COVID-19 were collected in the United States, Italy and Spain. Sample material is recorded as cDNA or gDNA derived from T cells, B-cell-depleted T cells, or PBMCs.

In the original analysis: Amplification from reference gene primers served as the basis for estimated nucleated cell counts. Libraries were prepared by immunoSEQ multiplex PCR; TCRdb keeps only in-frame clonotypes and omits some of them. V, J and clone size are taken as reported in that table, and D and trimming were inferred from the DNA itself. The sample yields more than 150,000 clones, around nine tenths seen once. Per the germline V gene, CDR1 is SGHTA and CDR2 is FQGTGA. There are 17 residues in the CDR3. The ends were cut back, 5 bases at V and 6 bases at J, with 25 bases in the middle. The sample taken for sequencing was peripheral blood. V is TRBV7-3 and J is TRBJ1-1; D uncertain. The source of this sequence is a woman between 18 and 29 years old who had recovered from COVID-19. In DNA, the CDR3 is TGTGCCAGCAGCCCGAACCCGGGGTGGAATAAGCTCCCTGAAGCTTTCTTT. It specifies CASSPNPGWNKLPEAFF. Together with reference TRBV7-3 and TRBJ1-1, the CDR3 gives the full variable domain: GAGVSQTPSNKVTEKGKYVELRCDPISGHTALYWYRQSLGQGPEFLIYFQGTGAADDSGLPNDRFFAVRPEGSVSTLKIQRTERGDSAVYLCASSPNPGWNKLPEAFFGQGTRLTVV.